A selection of T cell receptor beta chains follows, all from one sample in a study of response to subunit inactivated influenza vaccine. TCRdb used MiXCR to reprocess the RT-PCR reads, holding one entry per CDR3 protein. This sample yields approximately 500,000 distinct CDR3 sequences, of which around 13% are seen a single time; more than 9.5% belongs to the top ten. The source material was PBMCs from blood, sampled approximately 12 days after vaccination. The receptors derive from a man over 45 who received an inactivated influenza vaccine. Both conserved end residues are part of each CDR3. The order of the fields is clone size, D gene, J gene, V gene, CDR3 DNA, CDR3 protein. A D gene is named only where the DNA matches it firmly. Clone size is not always given. Where it is, it says once, few, many or a class for expanded clones.

clone size: few
D gene: TRBD1
J gene: TRBJ2-7
V gene: TRBV2
CDR3 DNA: TGTGCCACCAAGGGACAGCGCTCCTACGAGCAGTACTTC
CDR3 protein: CATKGQRSYEQYF

clone size: NA
D gene: TRBD1
J gene: TRBJ1-1
V gene: TRBV28
CDR3 DNA: TGTGCCAGCAGTTGGGACAGGGGCCTGAAGGCTGCTTTCTTT
CDR3 protein: CASSWDRGLKAAFF

clone size: few
D gene: NA
J gene: TRBJ2-1
V gene: TRBV12-3/TRBV12-4
CDR3 DNA: TGTGCCAGCAGTTTCCACGGACCAAATGAGCAGTTCTTC
CDR3 protein: CASSFHGPNEQFF

clone size: many
D gene: NA
J gene: TRBJ2-7
V gene: TRBV24-1
CDR3 DNA: TGTGCCACCAGTGTAACAGGGAGGTACGAGCAGTACTTC
CDR3 protein: CATSVTGRYEQYF

clone size: few
D gene: TRBD2
J gene: TRBJ2-3
V gene: TRBV12-3/TRBV12-4
CDR3 DNA: TGTGCCAGCAGTTTAATGACTAGCGGGGGGCCAGATACGCAGTATTTT
CDR3 protein: CASSLMTSGGPDTQYF

clone size: NA
D gene: NA
J gene: TRBJ2-7
V gene: TRBV20-1
CDR3 DNA: TGCAGTGCTAACCAGGGAAATTTAGTCCACGAGCAGTACTTC
CDR3 protein: CSANQGNLVHEQYF

clone size: NA
D gene: TRBD1
J gene: TRBJ1-4
V gene: TRBV20-1
CDR3 DNA: TGCAGTGCTAGCAAGGGGACAGGGGATGAAAAACTGTTTTTT
CDR3 protein: CSASKGTGDEKLFF

clone size: few
D gene: NA
J gene: TRBJ2-1
V gene: TRBV20-1
CDR3 DNA: TGCAGTGCGCCGCGTTACAATGAGCAGTTCTTC
CDR3 protein: CSAPRYNEQFF

clone size: NA
D gene: NA
J gene: TRBJ2-3
V gene: TRBV7-9
CDR3 DNA: TGTGCCAGCATAGGGGGGCCTGATACGCAGTATTTT
CDR3 protein: CASIGGPDTQYF

clone size: NA
D gene: TRBD2
J gene: TRBJ2-2
V gene: TRBV4-3
CDR3 DNA: TGCGCCAGCAGCCCCTCTAGGGCGGGGGCCGGGGAGCTGTTTTTT
CDR3 protein: CASSPSRAGAGELFF

clone size: NA
D gene: NA
J gene: TRBJ2-7
V gene: TRBV6-2/TRBV6-3
CDR3 DNA: TGTGCCAGCACTCGGGACCGAGAGTATTACTCCTACGAGCAGTACTTC
CDR3 protein: CASTRDREYYSYEQYF

clone size: NA
D gene: NA
J gene: TRBJ1-2
V gene: TRBV10-3
CDR3 DNA: TGTGCCATCAGTGAGTCTGCCCGGGCGGATGGCTACACCTTC
CDR3 protein: CAISESARADGYTF

clone size: few
D gene: NA
J gene: TRBJ2-4
V gene: TRBV25-1
CDR3 DNA: TGTGCCAGCAGTGTTTCAGGGACGGAAAACATTCAGTACTTC
CDR3 protein: CASSVSGTENIQYF

clone size: few
D gene: NA
J gene: TRBJ1-1
V gene: TRBV25-1
CDR3 DNA: TGTGCCAGCAGTCCACGGCAGGTCTTGAACACTGAAGCTTTCTTT
CDR3 protein: CASSPRQVLNTEAFF

clone size: NA
D gene: NA
J gene: TRBJ1-4
V gene: TRBV29-1
CDR3 DNA: TGCAGCGTTGGAGGCAGGGCTGAAAAACTGTTTTTT
CDR3 protein: CSVGGRAEKLFF

clone size: NA
D gene: TRBD1
J gene: TRBJ2-7
V gene: TRBV5-1
CDR3 DNA: TGCGCCAGCAGCATAGCCGGGACAGGGGGCTACGAGCAGTACTTC
CDR3 protein: CASSIAGTGGYEQYF

clone size: many
D gene: NA
J gene: TRBJ2-2
V gene: TRBV5-4
CDR3 DNA: TGTGCCAGCAGCGAAGGGGGGGGGAACACCGGGGAGCTGTTTTTT
CDR3 protein: CASSEGGGNTGELFF

clone size: many
D gene: NA
J gene: TRBJ1-5
V gene: TRBV29-1
CDR3 DNA: TGCAGCGCTCAACTGGGAGTCGGTCAGCCCCAGCATTTT
CDR3 protein: CSAQLGVGQPQHF

clone size: few
D gene: TRBD1
J gene: TRBJ2-1
V gene: TRBV28
CDR3 DNA: TGTGCCAGCAGCTGGACAGGGAGTAACAATGAGCAGTTCTTC
CDR3 protein: CASSWTGSNNEQFF

clone size: many
D gene: NA
J gene: TRBJ1-2
V gene: TRBV5-1
CDR3 DNA: TGCGCCAGCAGCTTGGACCTGGGCTATGGCTACACCTTC
CDR3 protein: CASSLDLGYGYTF

clone size: few
D gene: TRBD1
J gene: TRBJ2-7
V gene: TRBV5-6
CDR3 DNA: TGTGCCAGCAGCGGGACAGGGAAGAGGTCCTACGAGCAGTACTTC
CDR3 protein: CASSGTGKRSYEQYF

clone size: few
D gene: TRBD1
J gene: TRBJ2-2
V gene: TRBV6-5
CDR3 DNA: TGTGCCAGCAGTTACGGGCAGGGGGTAATCGGCGGGGAGCTGTTTTTT
CDR3 protein: CASSYGQGVIGGELFF

clone size: few
D gene: TRBD2
J gene: TRBJ2-5
V gene: TRBV11-2
CDR3 DNA: TGTGCCAGCAGCCGAATAGGCGGCGGGGGAGAGACCCAGTACTTC
CDR3 protein: CASSRIGGGGETQYF

clone size: many
D gene: TRBD2
J gene: TRBJ2-1
V gene: TRBV5-1
CDR3 DNA: TGCGCCAGCAGCTCCGGGACTAGCGGGAGGGGGGTTAATGAGCAGTTCTTC
CDR3 protein: CASSSGTSGRGVNEQFF

clone size: few
D gene: NA
J gene: TRBJ1-4
V gene: TRBV4-3
CDR3 DNA: TGCGCCAGCAGCCAAACGATGGATGAAAAACTGTTTTTT
CDR3 protein: CASSQTMDEKLFF

clone size: few
D gene: NA
J gene: TRBJ2-7
V gene: TRBV4-3
CDR3 DNA: TGCGCCAGCAGCCAAGATTATGGTGTCTACGAGCAGTACTTC
CDR3 protein: CASSQDYGVYEQYF

clone size: NA
D gene: NA
J gene: TRBJ2-7
V gene: TRBV12-3/TRBV12-4
CDR3 DNA: TGTGCCAGCAGTTTAGCAGGGGCCCCTACCGAGCAGTACTTC
CDR3 protein: CASSLAGAPTEQYF

clone size: few
D gene: NA
J gene: TRBJ2-5
V gene: TRBV2
CDR3 DNA: TGTGCCAGCAGCGGGTCCGGGAGAGAGACCCAGTACTTC
CDR3 protein: CASSGSGRETQYF

clone size: NA
D gene: TRBD1
J gene: TRBJ1-5
V gene: TRBV12-3/TRBV12-4
CDR3 DNA: TGTGCCAGCAGCCCGGACAGGGGAGGTAATCAGCCCCAGCATTTT
CDR3 protein: CASSPDRGGNQPQHF

clone size: NA
D gene: TRBD2
J gene: TRBJ2-1
V gene: TRBV5-1
CDR3 DNA: TGCGCCAGCAGCTGGACTCCGGGACTAGCGGGGGGGCTGTCCTACAATGAGCAGTTCTTC
CDR3 protein: CASSWTPGLAGGLSYNEQFF

clone size: few
D gene: NA
J gene: TRBJ2-2
V gene: TRBV1
CDR3 DNA: TGCACCAGCAGCCATATTTTACAGCTCCCCCGGGAGCTGTTTTTT
CDR3 protein: CTSSHILQLPRELFF

clone size: NA
D gene: NA
J gene: TRBJ2-1
V gene: TRBV29-1
CDR3 DNA: TGCAGCTTCTACACAGGTCACTCCTACAATGAGCAGTTCTTC
CDR3 protein: CSFYTGHSYNEQFF

clone size: NA
D gene: NA
J gene: TRBJ2-7
V gene: TRBV20-1
CDR3 DNA: TGCAGTGCTCCGGGACTGGGGTACGAGCAGTACTTC
CDR3 protein: CSAPGLGYEQYF

clone size: few
D gene: NA
J gene: TRBJ2-1
V gene: TRBV3-1
CDR3 DNA: TGTGCCAGCAGCCAAGCCCCTATTGGGGAGCAGTTCTTC
CDR3 protein: CASSQAPIGEQFF

clone size: NA
D gene: TRBD2
J gene: TRBJ2-1
V gene: TRBV28
CDR3 DNA: TGTGCCAGCAGTGGTCTCCTAGCGGGTAGTTACAATGAGCAGTTCTTC
CDR3 protein: CASSGLLAGSYNEQFF

clone size: few
D gene: TRBD1
J gene: TRBJ2-1
V gene: TRBV4-1
CDR3 DNA: TGCGCCAGCAGCCAAGAAGGACAGGGTAGCAATGAGCAGTTCTTC
CDR3 protein: CASSQEGQGSNEQFF

clone size: few
D gene: NA
J gene: TRBJ1-4
V gene: TRBV19
CDR3 DNA: TGTGCCAGTTCCGACGATAGGGGTTCCCAACGGGGAAAACTGTTTTTT
CDR3 protein: CASSDDRGSQRGKLFF

clone size: NA
D gene: NA
J gene: TRBJ2-4
V gene: TRBV20-1
CDR3 DNA: TGCAGTGCTAGAGATCGCAGGGCAGGAGGAAACATTCAGTACTTC
CDR3 protein: CSARDRRAGGNIQYF

clone size: few
D gene: TRBD1
J gene: TRBJ1-6
V gene: TRBV5-4
CDR3 DNA: TGTGCCAGCAGTGATGGACAGGCCTCAACGTCACCCCTCCACTTT
CDR3 protein: CASSDGQASTSPLHF

clone size: NA
D gene: TRBD1
J gene: TRBJ1-1
V gene: TRBV2
CDR3 DNA: TGTGCCAGCAGTGAAGCGAGGGCAGGGGGGAACACTGAAGCTTTCTTT
CDR3 protein: CASSEARAGGNTEAFF

clone size: NA
D gene: TRBD2
J gene: TRBJ2-7
V gene: TRBV20-1
CDR3 DNA: TGCAGCGGGGGGAGCGGGGGGACCTACGAGCAGTACTTC
CDR3 protein: CSGGSGGTYEQYF

clone size: few
D gene: NA
J gene: TRBJ2-3
V gene: TRBV20-1
CDR3 DNA: TGCAGTGCTAGAGATCTCGGTCGCACAGATACGCAGTATTTT
CDR3 protein: CSARDLGRTDTQYF

clone size: few
D gene: NA
J gene: TRBJ2-2
V gene: TRBV20-1
CDR3 DNA: TGCAGTGTCCGGCGGGGCGCCGGGGAGCTGTTTTTT
CDR3 protein: CSVRRGAGELFF

clone size: many
D gene: TRBD1
J gene: TRBJ1-3
V gene: TRBV7-8
CDR3 DNA: TGTGCCAGCAGCTCGGGACAGGGAGGAAACACCATATATTTT
CDR3 protein: CASSSGQGGNTIYF

clone size: NA
D gene: TRBD2
J gene: TRBJ2-5
V gene: TRBV19
CDR3 DNA: TGTGCCAGTAGTCCCAGGACTAGTCAAGAGACCCAGTACTTC
CDR3 protein: CASSPRTSQETQYF

clone size: NA
D gene: NA
J gene: TRBJ1-2
V gene: TRBV6-2/TRBV6-3
CDR3 DNA: TGTGCCAGCAGTTACATCGGAACCGGCTACACCTTC
CDR3 protein: CASSYIGTGYTF

clone size: NA
D gene: NA
J gene: TRBJ2-7
V gene: TRBV10-1
CDR3 DNA: TGCGCCAGCAGTGATTGGGGGGTGAACTACGAGCAGTACTTC
CDR3 protein: CASSDWGVNYEQYF

clone size: few
D gene: TRBD1
J gene: TRBJ2-1
V gene: TRBV5-1
CDR3 DNA: TGCGCCAGCAGCCCTTCGGACAGGGTGGATGAGCAGTTCTTC
CDR3 protein: CASSPSDRVDEQFF

clone size: NA
D gene: TRBD2
J gene: TRBJ2-3
V gene: TRBV7-2
CDR3 DNA: TGTGCCAGCAGCCTTATGGGCGGGGGTAGCACAGATACGCAGTATTTT
CDR3 protein: CASSLMGGGSTDTQYF

clone size: NA
D gene: NA
J gene: TRBJ2-1
V gene: TRBV21-1
CDR3 DNA: TGTGCCAGCAGCGAGGACAGGGGGTCCTACAATGAGCAGTTCTTC
CDR3 protein: CASSEDRGSYNEQFF

clone size: NA
D gene: TRBD2
J gene: TRBJ2-1
V gene: TRBV3-1
CDR3 DNA: TGTGCCAGCAGCCTTAGCGGGTTCGGCAATGAGCAGTTCTTC
CDR3 protein: CASSLSGFGNEQFF

clone size: few
D gene: TRBD2
J gene: TRBJ2-3
V gene: TRBV20-1
CDR3 DNA: TGCAGTGCTAGAACCCTAGCGGGAGGGAGCACAGATACGCAGTATTTT
CDR3 protein: CSARTLAGGSTDTQYF

clone size: NA
D gene: TRBD1
J gene: TRBJ1-5
V gene: TRBV7-2
CDR3 DNA: TGTGCCAGCAGCTCACAGGGGGATCAGCCCCAGCATTTT
CDR3 protein: CASSSQGDQPQHF

clone size: NA
D gene: NA
J gene: TRBJ2-1
V gene: TRBV14
CDR3 DNA: TGTGCCAGCAGCCAAGATCGGGGCATCTCCTACAATGAGCAGTTCTTC
CDR3 protein: CASSQDRGISYNEQFF

clone size: few
D gene: TRBD1
J gene: TRBJ2-3
V gene: TRBV11-2
CDR3 DNA: TGTGCCAGCAAACGGACAGGTCTTTCTCATACGCAGTATTTT
CDR3 protein: CASKRTGLSHTQYF